This T cell receptor beta chain is from a study of CD4 T cells in relation to SARS-CoV-2 and coronaviruses. V was cut by 4 bases and J by 3 bases, with 12 bases left in between. The length of the CDR3 is 14 residues. Germline loops: CDR1 KGHSH, CDR2 LQKENI. About this clone itself: Its antigen remains unknown.

Sequencing used immunoSEQ multiplex PCR; TCRdb keeps in-frame clones, though not all of them. Altogether 15,000 to 20,000 clones are present, about 76% being singletons, with the ten largest covering approximately 30%. Before the COVID-19 pandemic, during about 2011-2019, CD4+ T cells were taken from unexposed donors. The cells were cultured for around ten days before CD4+ T cells were isolated. The TCR originated in a human donor in good health. Sequenced material: CD4+ T cells from PBMCs, cultured in vitro. The rearrangement links TRBV18 to TRBJ1-1, with D possibly being TRBD1 (5 bases). The CDR3 sequence: CASSRGGWDTEAFF. CDR3 coding DNA: TGTGCCAGCTCACGCGGGGGGTGGGACACTGAAGCTTTCTTT.